Below are 24 T cell receptor beta chains sequenced from a single sample in a study of radiation and T cells in renal cell carcinoma (dated by TCRdb to 2018 to 2021). Preparation of the library involved the immunoSEQ multiplex PCR assay. TCRdb mirrors the immuneACCESS table, restricted to in-frame sequences. Some clones are absent from its copies; in checked studies, under half trace to an unresolved V gene, and the reason for the others is unknown. The sample records approximately 86,000 clones, approximately 80% of which are singletons. The ten largest clones take up roughly a tenth of the sample. Per the publication, the time point label means: blood 4 weeks post-SBRT, at nephrectomy. The treatment or condition label for this specimen denotes: 15 Gy SBRT to primary tumor, nephrectomy 4 weeks later. This sample comprised blood, obtained from a patient whose treatment included radiotherapy and nephrectomy. The receptors were gathered from a man aged 45-65 years with renal cell carcinoma.

This clone was recorded a few times. V and J are TRBV10-3 and TRBJ1-2; D not certain. The germline V gene has CDR1 ENHRY and CDR2 SYGVKD. V gave up 5 bases and J gave up 3 bases, with 7 bases separating them. The CDR3 length is 12 residues. The chain's CDR3 is CAISYTDYGYTF. CDR3 nucleotide sequence: TGTGCCATCAGTTACACGGACTATGGCTACACCTTC.

The rearrangement joins TRBV5-5 to TRBJ2-7, with TRBD2 identical over 10 bases. Trimming at V came to 3 bases and at J to 6 bases, leaving 3 bases not matched to a gene. Germline-derived CDR1 and CDR2 are SGHKS and YYEKEE (reference sequence). The CDR3 contains 13 residues. The CDR3 loop is CASSSSSGSEQYF. The CDR3 DNA reads TGTGCCAGCAGCTCCTCTAGCGGGAGCGAGCAGTACTTC.

The sample holds one count of this clone. J is TRBJ2-2 and V is TRBV9; 8 bases are a match to TRBD2. The J segment lost 4 bases and the V segment lost 0 bases, leaving 5 bases of the junction unmatched. CDR3 length: 16 amino acids. The V gene's germline CDR1 is SGDLS and CDR2 YYNGEE. The CDR3 spells CASSVGAGGITGELFF. CDR3 DNA sequence: TGTGCCAGCAGCGTAGGGGCGGGAGGAATCACCGGGGAGCTGTTTTTT.

The chain combines TRBV25-1 with TRBJ2-7; 7 positions match TRBD1. CDR3 length: 13 residues. CDR1 and CDR2 from the germline V gene are MGHDK and SYGVNS. With 8 bases clipped from V and 2 bases from J, the junction kept 6 bases outside the gene matches. Here the CDR3 DNA reads TGTGCCAGCCGGCAGACAGGGACCTACGAGCAGTACTTC. It yields the protein CASRQTGTYEQYF.

This clone was detected only a few times. The J gene is TRBJ1-5, the V gene TRBV7-9; D is uncertain. The CDR3 covers 13 residues. Germline V CDR1 and CDR2: SEHNR, FQNEAQ (reference sequence). The germline V and J ends were trimmed by 2 bases and 6 bases, with 8 bases remaining between them. The CDR3 sequence is CASSLSQAQPQHF. The CDR3 DNA reads TGTGCCAGCAGCTTATCCCAGGCTCAGCCCCAGCATTTT. Complete variable domain (other parts from reference TRBV7-9 and TRBJ1-5): DTGVSQNPRHKITKRGQNVTFRCDPISEHNRLYWYRQTLGQGPEFLTYFQNEAQLEKSRLLSDRFSAERPKGSFSTLEIQRTEQGDSAMYLCASSLSQAQPQHFGDGTRLSIL.

The rearrangement joins TRBV2 to TRBJ2-7; TRBD2 matches at 12 bases. Germline loops: CDR1 SNHLY, CDR2 FYNNEI. The CDR3 sequence is 15 residues long. Unmatched junction bases numbered 5, after V lost 5 bases and J lost 3 bases. The CDR3 DNA reads as TGTGCCAGCAGTCGGACTAGCGGGACATACTACGAGCAGTACTTC. This sequence encodes CASSRTSGTYYEQYF.

J is TRBJ1-2 and V is TRBV28, with D tentatively TRBD1 (5 bases). Germline V gene sequence: CDR1 MDHEN, CDR2 SYDVKM. V lost 5 bases and J lost 2, with 9 bases in between. The CDR3 is made up of 13 amino acids. CDR3 region: CASSPQANYGYTF. Here the CDR3 DNA reads TGTGCCAGCAGTCCACAGGCCAACTATGGCTACACCTTC.

This clone was found a few times. V gene TRBV7-9 combines with J gene TRBJ2-7; TRBD1 agrees at 8 bases. The CDR3 is 15 amino acids. V lost 5 bases, J lost 5 bases, and 11 bases stayed unmatched. In germline, CDR1 is SEHNR, CDR2 FQNEAQ (reference sequence). DNA of the CDR3: TGTGCCAGCAGCCTTACCTCAGGGGGCTTCAACGAGCAGTACTTC. Amino acids: CASSLTSGGFNEQYF. Together with reference TRBV7-9 and TRBJ2-7, the CDR3 gives the full variable domain: DTGVSQNPRHKITKRGQNVTFRCDPISEHNRLYWYRQTLGQGPEFLTYFQNEAQLEKSRLLSDRFSAERPKGSFSTLEIQRTEQGDSAMYLCASSLTSGGFNEQYFGPGTRLTVT.

V is TRBV19 and J is TRBJ2-7, with 8 bases that match TRBD1. Germline CDR1 and CDR2: LNHDA and SQIVND (reference sequence). Unmatched junction bases numbered 7, after V lost 5 bases and J lost 1 base. There are 15 residues in the CDR3. The CDR3 region is CASSPGQGMSYEQYF. The CDR3 coding sequence is TGTGCCAGTAGTCCAGGACAGGGTATGTCCTACGAGCAGTACTTC.

This CDR3 reads CASSQELLSPLHF. The CDR3 bases are TGCGCCAGCAGCCAAGAGCTGTTATCACCCCTCCACTTT. This sequence joins TRBV4-3 and TRBJ1-6, with D unresolved. CDR1 is LGHNA and CDR2 is YSLEER in the germline V gene. Trimming removed 0 bases at V and 10 bases at J, with 7 bases between. This CDR3 comprises 13 residues.

The chain has TRBV5-1 and TRBJ1-2; tentative D call: TRBD1 (6 bases). CDR1 and CDR2 from the germline V gene are SGHRS and YFSETQ. V dropped 3 bases and J dropped 3 bases, with 9 bases sitting between them. This CDR3 contains 13 residues. The CDR3 DNA follows: TGCGCCAGCAGCTCGGGGGCCGACTATGGCTACACCTTC. It codes for CASSSGADYGYTF. The complete variable domain, with remaining parts taken from reference TRBV5-1 and TRBJ1-2, reads KAGVTQTPRYLIKTRGQQVTLSCSPISGHRSVSWYQQTPGQGLQFLFEYFSETQRNKGNFPGRFSGRQFSNSRSEMNVSTLELGDSALYLCASSSGADYGYTFGSGTRLTVV.

This chain connects TRBV30 to TRBJ2-7, with D unresolved. The CDR3 consists of 11 residues. The germline V gene encodes CDR1 GTSNPN and CDR2 SVGIG (reference sequence). Trimming took off 3 bases at V and 7 bases at J, with 10 bases between the two ends. CDR3 protein: CAWRLFGEQYF. The DNA of the CDR3 is TGTGCCTGGAGACTTTTTGGGGAGCAGTACTTC.

This chain joins TRBV7-2 and TRBJ2-1, with 9 bases identical to TRBD2. V lost 3 bases to trimming and J lost 8 bases; unmatched junction nucleotides: 14. Germline V gene data show CDR1 as SGHTA and CDR2 as FQGNSA. The CDR3 covers 17 residues. As DNA, the CDR3 is TGTGCCAGCAGCTTCGTCTCCGCGGGGGGGCGTCGTGATGAGCAGTTCTTC. Protein: CASSFVSAGGRRDEQFF.

The rearrangement joins TRBV9 to TRBJ2-1; the D gene is possibly TRBD1 (6 bases). V was clipped by 3 bases and J by 1 base, with 14 bases between them. The CDR3 runs to 16 residues. Germline values: CDR1 SGDLS, CDR2 YYNGEE. The CDR3 nucleotides are TGTGCCAGCAGCGCGGCAGGGGCGATGTCCTACAATGAGCAGTTCTTC. This translates into CASSAAGAMSYNEQFF.

This clone appeared a single time. Additional DNA sequences in this sample encode the identical CDR3. The chain joins TRBV5-1 to TRBJ2-2; D may be TRBD2 (6 bases). The CDR3 extends over 14 amino acids. Trimming cost V 0 bases and J 5 bases, with 8 bases left between them. From germline, CDR1 is SGHRS and CDR2 YFSETQ. CDR3 amino acids: CASSLAGGTGELFF. The CDR3 DNA sequence: TGCGCCAGCAGCTTGGCCGGGGGTACCGGGGAGCTGTTTTTT.

V gene TRBV28 combines with J gene TRBJ2-7; a weak D match, TRBD2 (6 bases). Trimming took off 2 bases at V and 4 bases at J, with 6 bases between the two ends. Germline V gives CDR1 MDHEN, CDR2 SYDVKM. This CDR3 contains 12 residues. CDR3 sequence reads: CASSLGGYEQYF. The CDR3 region has the DNA TGTGCCAGCAGTTTAGGAGGGTACGAGCAGTACTTC.

The V call is TRBV6-6, the J call TRBJ2-5, with TRBD1 matching 7 bases. V lost 6 bases and J lost 3; bases outside the gene matches: 13. From germline, CDR1 is MNHNY and CDR2 SVGAGI (reference sequence). CDR3 length: 16 residues. The CDR3 coding sequence is TGTGCCAGCAGACGTCCGGGACAGATAGGGGAAGAGACCCAGTACTTC. Translation: CASRRPGQIGEETQYF.

The chain uses TRBV19 and TRBJ1-1; a possible D gene is TRBD1 (6 bases). The CDR3 contains 14 residues. Deletions cut 6 bases from V and 6 bases from J, with 17 bases between. Germline V gives CDR1 LNHDA, CDR2 SQIVND (reference sequence). CDR3: CASREGPDRSEAFF. CDR3 bases: TGTGCCAGTAGAGAAGGCCCCGACAGGTCTGAAGCTTTCTTT.

The J gene is TRBJ2-7, the V gene TRBV4-1; the D is unclear. The length of the CDR3 is 15 residues. The V end lost 5 bases, the J end lost 5 bases, and 19 bases lay between the germline ends. CDR1 is MGHRA and CDR2 is YSYEKL in the germline V gene. CDR3 in DNA: TGCGCCAGCAGCGACACGGACCTGGGCTTCCACGAGCAGTACTTC. Its translation: CASSDTDLGFHEQYF.

V gene TRBV9 combines with J gene TRBJ2-3; 8 nucleotides match TRBD2. The CDR3 runs to 16 residues. The germline V gene has CDR1 SGDLS and CDR2 YYNGEE. V gave up 4 bases and J gave up 3 bases; unmatched junction bases: 10. CDR3 protein: CASSSRAASGTDTQYF. The DNA for the CDR3 is TGTGCCAGCAGCTCCCGGGCGGCTAGCGGGACAGATACGCAGTATTTT.

This chain joins TRBV6-5 and TRBJ2-4; D is ambiguous. Trimming stripped 5 bases from V and 6 bases from J, with 14 bases between. The length of the CDR3 is 14 residues. Germline CDR1 and CDR2: MNHEY and SVGAGI. CDR3 coding DNA: TGTGCCAGCAGTCTGGATGGGCAGTCAAACATTCAGTACTTC. It is translated as CASSLDGQSNIQYF.

This chain links TRBV28 with TRBJ1-5, with D uncertain. V dropped 3 bases and J dropped 6 bases, with 9 bases sitting between them. Per germline, CDR1 MDHEN and CDR2 SYDVKM. This CDR3 has 13 residues. The CDR3 protein is CASSFGDFQPQHF. CDR3 sequence (DNA): TGTGCCAGCAGTTTTGGGGATTTTCAGCCCCAGCATTTT.

The sample holds a few counts of this clone. The chain couples TRBV7-9 to TRBJ1-1; a possible D gene is TRBD1 (5 bases). CDR1 is SEHNR and CDR2 is FQNEAQ in the germline V gene (reference sequence). Between the trimmed V and J ends, which lost 5 bases and 4 bases, there was a span of 8 bases. The CDR3 is made up of 12 amino acids. The CDR3 loop reads CASSQDSTEAFF. In DNA form, the CDR3 reads TGTGCCAGCAGCCAAGACAGCACTGAAGCTTTCTTT.

The chain recombines TRBV15 with TRBJ1-4; D is perhaps TRBD1 (6 bases). This CDR3 has 15 amino acids. Germline V gene sequence: CDR1 LNHNV, CDR2 YYDKDF (reference sequence). Trimming shortened V by 0 bases and J by 7 bases, and 12 bases separated the two germline ends. The CDR3 DNA is TGTGCCACCAGCAGAGACCCCACACAGGGTGAAAAACTGTTTTTT. Protein: CATSRDPTQGEKLFF.